The source of this T cell receptor beta chain is a study of T cell responses to AZD1222 COVID-19 vaccine. Notes on the study in general: In a largely white British group with more females than males, clonal diversity was possibly underestimated. There were repertoire samples only from the period after the peak T cell response. Baseline seropositivity occurred in only 5 to 7 AZD1222 recipients.

V dropped 4 bases and J dropped 4 bases, with 7 bases sitting between them. There are 12 residues in the CDR3. Looked up from germline, CDR1 is MNHEY and CDR2 is SMNVEV (reference sequence). As to this clone: Its antigen remains unidentified.

TCRdb's table, derived via immunoSEQ multiplex PCR, lists solely in-frame clones and lacks some. The sample contains around 160,000 clones, 80% to 85% of which appear only once. Here the sequenced sample was peripheral blood, taken on day 0 of MenACWY control vaccination. The chain employs TRBV27 and TRBJ2-5; D remains unclear. This TCR derives from an adult in good health. The CDR3 protein is CASSSQGETQYF. The CDR3 nucleotides read TGTGCCAGCAGTTCCCAAGGAGAGACCCAGTACTTC.